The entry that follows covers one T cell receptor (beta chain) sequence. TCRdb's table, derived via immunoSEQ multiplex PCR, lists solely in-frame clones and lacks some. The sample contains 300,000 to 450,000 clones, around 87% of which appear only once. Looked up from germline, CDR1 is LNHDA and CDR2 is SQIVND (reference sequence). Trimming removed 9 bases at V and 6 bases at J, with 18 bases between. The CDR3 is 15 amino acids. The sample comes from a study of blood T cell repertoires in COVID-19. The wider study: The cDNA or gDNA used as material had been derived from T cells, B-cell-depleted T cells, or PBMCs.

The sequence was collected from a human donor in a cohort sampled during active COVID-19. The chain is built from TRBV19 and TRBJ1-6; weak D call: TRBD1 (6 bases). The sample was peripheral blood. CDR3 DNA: TGTGCCAGCACACCGGGGGGGCACGGTAATTCACCCCTCCACTTT. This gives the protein CASTPGGHGNSPLHF.